This TCR beta chain was observed in a study of blood T cells in healthy people across ages. A sample-barcoded 5' primer and a J-beta primer mix were used in a second PCR of about 7 to 12 cycles. A minimum of 2.5 million CDR3-containing paired-end reads was obtained for each sample. TCRdb re-derived calls from the 5' RACE reads in MiXCR, one entry per CDR3 protein. The sample holds over 950,000 distinct CDR3 sequences, 45% to 60% seen once. Germline CDR1 is LGHNT and CDR2 is FRNRAP. V was shortened by 1 base and J by 0 bases, with 12 bases between the two germline ends. This CDR3 contains 16 residues. This clonotype was detected once.

The sequence was obtained from a woman aged 60 to 75 in good health. V and J are TRBV12-5 and TRBJ1-1, with D possibly matching TRBD1 (5 bases). Sequencing used blood. The CDR3 reads CASGLAMTVMNTEAFF. CDR3 DNA: TGTGCTAGTGGTTTGGCCATGACAGTGATGAACACTGAAGCTTTCTTT.